This T cell receptor beta chain was profiled in a study of regulatory T cells in long-lasting Graves disease. V was clipped by 8 bases and J by 3 bases; unmatched bases: 10. This CDR3 region has 15 residues. CDR1 is MNHEY, CDR2 SVGEGT, per germline. The authors built TCR beta libraries using iRepertoire HTBI primers and Arm-PCR of CDR3 regions. From the multiplex PCR reads, TCRdb called clonotypes with MiXCR, one entry per CDR3 protein. The table records under 450,000 distinct CDR3 sequences, approximately 12% of them present only once. Time point indicated: newly diagnosed GD, antithyroid drugs for less than 3 months. PBMC-derived RNA was used for the TCR library. These data were likewise used in another study, on T cells in Graves' hyperthyroidism and ophthalmopathy.

Here the sequenced sample was peripheral blood mononuclear cells (PBMCs), taken at new diagnosis, from a patient treated with antithyroid drugs. This sequence joins TRBV6-2 or TRBV6-3 and TRBJ1-2; TRBD1 matches at 9 bases. The source of this sequence is a woman aged 18-29 years with Graves disease. CDR3 region: CASRDRDYSDYGYTF. The CDR3 DNA sequence: TGTGCCAGCCGGGACAGGGACTACTCTGACTATGGCTACACCTTC.